One and the same sample provided the 32 T cell receptor beta chains below, sequenced in a study of response to subunit inactivated influenza vaccine. In TCRdb, the RT-PCR reads were re-called with MiXCR into one record per CDR3 protein. The data show 530,000 or so distinct CDR3 sequences, with 14% seen just once and 11% held by the top ten. Sequenced material: PBMCs from blood, taken approximately 13 days after vaccination. The receptors were gathered from a man in his forties or fifties who received an inactivated influenza vaccine.

There are many counts of this clonotype. The chain employs TRBV5-1 and TRBJ2-2, with 8 nucleotides matching TRBD1. In germline, CDR1 is SGHRS, CDR2 YFSETQ. The CDR3 is 15 amino acids. Trimming cost V 4 bases and J 5 bases; bases outside gene matches: 7. For the CDR3, the DNA is TGCGCCAGCAGCGCTAGGACAGGGAATACCGGGGAGCTGTTTTTT. Protein product: CASSARTGNTGELFF.

This chain connects TRBV5-1 to TRBJ2-1; TRBD2 agrees at 13 bases. CDR3 length: 14 amino acids. The germline V gene has CDR1 SGHRS and CDR2 YFSETQ. Trimming at V came to 3 bases and at J to 7 bases, leaving 1 base not matched to a gene. The CDR3 DNA reads as TGCGCCAGCAGCTCGACTAGCGGGGGGAATGAGCAGTTCTTC. This encodes CASSSTSGGNEQFF.

This clonotype was seen only a few times. This rearrangement joins TRBV7-2 to TRBJ1-1, with D unclear. Germline V gene data show CDR1 as SGHTA and CDR2 as FQGNSA. Trimming removed 6 bases at V and 0 bases at J, with 11 bases between. CDR3 size: 14 residues. The CDR3 sequence is CASSYIGVNTEAFF. In DNA, the CDR3 is TGTGCCAGCAGTTATATTGGGGTGAACACTGAAGCTTTCTTT.

This clonotype was counted once. J is TRBJ1-2 and V is TRBV12-3 or TRBV12-4, with D uncertain. Trimming pared 3 bases from V and 8 bases from J, leaving 13 bases between. This CDR3 comprises 13 residues. The CDR3 DNA reads TGTGCCAGCAGTTTTTGGGATGCGGAAGGCTACACCTTC. It specifies CASSFWDAEGYTF.

This chain uses TRBV12-3 or TRBV12-4 with TRBJ2-1; 9 bases are shared with TRBD2. This CDR3 comprises 16 residues. The V and J ends lost 6 bases and 6 bases, in that order; junction bases with no gene match: 12. The CDR3 DNA sequence: TGTGCCAGCAGCGGTCTCCTTGCGGGAGGGTTCAATGAGCAGTTCTTC. It encodes CASSGLLAGGFNEQFF.

The chain has TRBV28 and TRBJ2-5; D call uncertain. V gave up 4 bases and J gave up 5 bases, with 8 bases separating them. Germline values: CDR1 MDHEN, CDR2 SYDVKM. The CDR3 loop spans 12 amino acids. CDR3 amino acids: CASSWRKETQYF. Written as DNA, the CDR3 is TGTGCCAGCAGTTGGCGAAAGGAGACCCAGTACTTC.

The chain is built from TRBV7-9 and TRBJ2-3, with D possibly called TRBD1 or TRBD2 (5 bases each). Trimming stripped 5 bases from V and 0 bases from J, with 15 bases between. Germline values: CDR1 SEHNR, CDR2 FQNEAQ (reference sequence). The CDR3 is 16 residues long. The CDR3, as DNA: TGTGCCAGCAGCCCCACCGGGGCGGAAAGCACAGATACGCAGTATTTT. This encodes CASSPTGAESTDTQYF.

This clonotype turned up a few times. The rearrangement links TRBV6-2 or TRBV6-3 to TRBJ1-5; D may be TRBD1 (5 bases). CDR3 size: 15 residues. CDR1 and CDR2 from the germline V gene are MNHEY and SVGEGT. Trimming took off 6 bases at V and 7 bases at J, with 19 bases between the two ends. For the CDR3, the DNA is TGTGCCAGCAGCCCCGGGGCGACTAGACCCCAGCCCCAGCATTTT. This encodes CASSPGATRPQPQHF.

J is TRBJ1-5 and V is TRBV20-1; perhaps TRBD1 as D (5 bases). CDR1 and CDR2 from the germline V gene are DFQATT and SNEGSKA (reference sequence). The CDR3 extends over 13 amino acids. V dropped 3 bases and J dropped 3 bases, with 9 bases sitting between them. CDR3 nucleotides: TGCAGTGCTAGGAGGGGCTACAATCAGCCCCAGCATTTT. Protein sequence: CSARRGYNQPQHF.

This clonotype was observed at least ten times. The chain employs TRBV4-3 and TRBJ2-3; possibly TRBD2 for D (6 bases). The CDR3 spans 16 residues. Germline V gives CDR1 LGHNA, CDR2 YSLEER. With 1 base removed from V and 0 bases from J, the gap between germline ends came to 11 bases. This CDR3 reads CASSQVAALSTDTQYF. The CDR3 DNA reads TGCGCCAGCAGCCAAGTAGCGGCCCTGAGCACAGATACGCAGTATTTT.

V and J are TRBV20-1 and TRBJ1-1; D gene ambiguous. The CDR3 runs to 14 residues. Germline V gene lookup returns CDR1 DFQATT and CDR2 SNEGSKA (reference sequence). The V end lost 2 bases, the J end lost 4 bases, and 14 bases lay between the germline ends. The CDR3 bases are TGCAGTGCTAGAATTTTGGGAGAGGGCACTGAAGCTTTCTTT. Protein product: CSARILGEGTEAFF.

The rearrangement uses TRBV28 and TRBJ2-3; maybe TRBD1 (6 bases). Germline CDR1 is MDHEN and CDR2 is SYDVKM. V lost 4 bases to trimming and J lost 2 bases, with 10 bases between them. CDR3 length: 14 residues. The CDR3 DNA reads as TGTGCCAGCAGTTCGGGACACATCACAGATACGCAGTATTTT. Protein: CASSSGHITDTQYF.

This clonotype was counted only a few times. The chain combines TRBV11-2 with TRBJ1-2, with a tentative D call TRBD1 (6 bases). The CDR3 runs 14 residues. Germline CDR1 is SGHAT and CDR2 is FQNNGV. V was shortened by 4 bases and J by 0 bases, with 9 bases between the two germline ends. This CDR3 reads CASSSDSSNYGYTF. In nucleotides, the CDR3 is TGTGCCAGCAGCTCGGACAGCTCTAACTATGGCTACACCTTC.

This chain uses TRBV5-1 with TRBJ2-1; no reliable D call. V lost 3 bases to trimming and J lost 0 bases, with 13 bases between them. CDR1 is SGHRS and CDR2 is YFSETQ in the germline V gene. CDR3 length equals 16 residues. The CDR3 nucleotides are TGCGCCAGCAGCTCGATACAGACCAGCTCCTACAATGAGCAGTTCTTC. Its translation is CASSSIQTSSYNEQFF.

This rearrangement joins TRBV6-5 to TRBJ2-7, with TRBD1 matching over 8 bases. Germline V CDR1 and CDR2: MNHEY, SVGAGI. Trimming removed 2 bases from V and 4 bases from J; junction bases left unmatched: 4. The CDR3 spans 14 residues. CDR3 bases: TGTGCCAGCAGTTACGGCTACAGGGGGTACGAGCAGTACTTC. This encodes CASSYGYRGYEQYF.

This clonotype was seen only a few times. This rearrangement joins TRBV12-3 or TRBV12-4 to TRBJ2-5, with unresolved D. The CDR3 is 13 residues long. V was cut by 4 bases and J by 4 bases, with 10 bases left in between. The CDR3 bases are TGTGCCAGCAGTTCGACTTCTCGAGAGACCCAGTACTTC. It is translated as CASSSTSRETQYF.

The genes are TRBV12-3 or TRBV12-4 and TRBJ2-3, with no clear D. The germline V and J ends were trimmed by 5 bases and 2 bases, with 11 bases remaining between them. The CDR3 has 14 amino acids. The CDR3 is CASSQAANTDTQYF. DNA for the CDR3: TGTGCCAGCAGTCAGGCCGCGAACACAGATACGCAGTATTTT.

This clonotype appeared many times. J is TRBJ2-7 and V is TRBV29-1; tentatively, D is TRBD1 (6 bases). Trimming cost V 7 bases and J 0 bases, with 16 bases left between them. Germline V CDR1 and CDR2: SQVTM, ANQGSEA. CDR3 length: 14 amino acids. CDR3 protein: CSARKDSTSYEQYF. The CDR3 bases are TGCAGCGCCCGTAAGGACAGCACCTCCTACGAGCAGTACTTC.

This clonotype came up many times. V gene TRBV12-3 or TRBV12-4 combines with J gene TRBJ2-1, with 11 bases that match TRBD2. The CDR3 is made up of 17 amino acids. Unmatched junction bases numbered 8, after V lost 6 bases and J lost 1 base. CDR3 region: CASSGLAGGGSYNEQFF. DNA of the CDR3: TGTGCCAGCAGCGGTTTAGCGGGAGGGGGGTCCTACAATGAGCAGTTCTTC.

This clonotype was seen only a few times. The genes are TRBV20-1 and TRBJ2-1; D unclear. CDR3 size: 11 residues. Germline lookup yields CDR1 DFQATT and CDR2 SNEGSKA (reference sequence). Trimming removed 4 bases from V and 7 bases from J, with 8 bases in between. The CDR3 sequence is CSATGTNEQFF. CDR3 in DNA: TGCAGTGCTACTGGAACTAATGAGCAGTTCTTC.

The chain uses TRBV9 and TRBJ2-3; D may match TRBD1 or TRBD2 (5 bases each). V was shortened by 0 bases and J by 2 bases, with 7 bases between the two germline ends. The CDR3 covers 14 residues. Per the germline V gene, CDR1 is SGDLS and CDR2 is YYNGEE. Here the CDR3 DNA reads TGTGCCAGCAGCGTAGCGGGGACCACAGATACGCAGTATTTT. It encodes CASSVAGTTDTQYF.

Points on this clonotype: Germline is not matched at one junction end, which may reflect a read error. The genes are TRBV3-1 and TRBJ1-6; possibly TRBD1 for D (6 bases). This CDR3 spans 11 amino acids. The germline gives CDR1 LGHDT, CDR2 YNNKEL (reference sequence). The CDR3 nucleotides are TGTGCCAGCAGCTCGGACAGCCGGGTTGACTTT. Protein sequence: CASSSDSRVDF.

V usage is TRBV2 and J usage is TRBJ2-6, with a possible D match to TRBD2 (6 bases). Trimming removed 5 bases at V and 4 bases at J, with 18 bases between. There are 17 residues in the CDR3. Germline loops: CDR1 SNHLY, CDR2 FYNNEI. As DNA, the CDR3 is TGTGCCAGCAGTTCCGGGACTCCCCCACGGGGGGCCAACGTCCTGACTTTC. Its protein product is CASSSGTPPRGANVLTF.

The J gene is TRBJ2-1, the V gene TRBV5-1, with D maybe TRBD1 (6 bases). Germline values: CDR1 SGHRS, CDR2 YFSETQ. The V and J ends lost 0 bases and 0 bases respectively, with 10 bases between them. The length of the CDR3 is 16 residues. DNA of the CDR3: TGCGCCAGCAGCTTGGCCGACAGGAGCTCCTACAATGAGCAGTTCTTC. Amino acids: CASSLADRSSYNEQFF.

The chain has TRBV20-1 and TRBJ2-3, with D possibly matching TRBD1 (6 bases). With 4 bases removed from V and 3 bases from J, the gap between germline ends came to 8 bases. Germline V gene data show CDR1 as DFQATT and CDR2 as SNEGSKA (reference sequence). The CDR3 loop spans 12 amino acids. The DNA for the CDR3 is TGCAGTGCTAACAGGGCTACAGATACGCAGTATTTT. Protein: CSANRATDTQYF.

This sequence joins TRBV7-8 and TRBJ1-2; D not resolved. Trimming shortened V by 5 bases and J by 1 base, and 11 bases separated the two germline ends. Germline-derived CDR1 and CDR2 are SGHVS and FQNEAQ. The CDR3 is 14 residues long. The CDR3: CASSPIGDNYGYTF. The CDR3 nucleotides read TGTGCCAGCAGCCCTATCGGTGATAACTATGGCTACACCTTC. Complete variable domain (other parts from reference TRBV7-8 and TRBJ1-2): GAGVSQSPRYKVAKRGQDVALRCDPISGHVSLFWYQQALGQGPEFLTYFQNEAQLDKSGLPSDRFFAERPEGSVSTLKIQRTQQEDSAVYLCASSPIGDNYGYTFGSGTRLTVV.

The chain recombines TRBV10-1 with TRBJ2-5; D uncertain. CDR1 and CDR2 (germline): WNHNN, SYGVQD (reference sequence). Trimming pared 2 bases from V and 14 bases from J, leaving 12 bases between. The CDR3 runs to 11 residues. DNA of the CDR3: TGCGCCAGCAGTGAGCGGGCGGCAGAATACTTC. Its translation is CASSERAAEYF.

This clonotype showed up just a few times. The DNA of the CDR3 is TGCGCCAGCAGCCTAAGCGGGACTAGCGGGAGGAACGATGAGCAGTTCTTC. Residues: CASSLSGTSGRNDEQFF. The chain employs TRBV5-1 and TRBJ2-1, with TRBD2 matching 15 bases. Germline trimming cut 4 bases from V and 8 bases from J; bases unmatched to any gene: 10. The germline V gene has CDR1 SGHRS and CDR2 YFSETQ. The CDR3 totals 17 residues.

This clonotype occurred a few times. The J gene is TRBJ2-1, the V gene TRBV30, with 7 bases lining up with TRBD2. The V gene's germline CDR1 is GTSNPN and CDR2 SVGIG (reference sequence). There are 13 residues in the CDR3. J gave up 7 bases and V 4 bases, and 7 bases lay outside the gene matches. Here the CDR3 DNA reads TGTGCCTGGAATGTCAGGCGGGGGAATGAGCAGTTCTTC. As protein: CAWNVRRGNEQFF. The whole variable domain, filled in from reference TRBV30 and TRBJ2-1, reads SQTIHQWPATLVQPVGSPLSLECTVEGTSNPNLYWYRQAAGRGLQLLFYSVGIGQISSEVPQNLSASRPQDRQFILSSKKLLLSDSGFYLCAWNVRRGNEQFFGPGTRLTVL.

The chain combines TRBV20-1 with TRBJ2-7, with 7 bases matching TRBD1. The CDR3 spans 15 residues. Looked up from germline, CDR1 is DFQATT and CDR2 is SNEGSKA (reference sequence). V was clipped by 3 bases and J by 1 base; unmatched bases: 9. DNA for the CDR3: TGCAGTGCTAGCTGGCACGGACAGGCGTCCTACGAGCAGTACTTC. Translated: CSASWHGQASYEQYF.

The chain combines TRBV6-2 or TRBV6-3 with TRBJ1-4; possible D gene TRBD1, 6 bases. Trimming stripped 5 bases from V and 4 bases from J, with 14 bases between. Germline CDR1 is MNHEY and CDR2 is SVGEGT. The CDR3 totals 15 residues. The CDR3 nucleotides are TGTGCCAGCAGTCGGCCGACAGGAAATAATGAAAAACTGTTTTTT. This translates into CASSRPTGNNEKLFF.

This clonotype was detected a few times. This chain uses TRBV12-3 or TRBV12-4 with TRBJ2-3, with a tentative D call TRBD2 (5 bases). The CDR3 has 13 residues. V lost 10 bases to trimming and J lost 1 base, with 12 bases between them. CDR3 sequence (DNA): TGTGCCACCTCCGGGGTCCGCACAGATACGCAGTATTTT. As protein: CATSGVRTDTQYF.